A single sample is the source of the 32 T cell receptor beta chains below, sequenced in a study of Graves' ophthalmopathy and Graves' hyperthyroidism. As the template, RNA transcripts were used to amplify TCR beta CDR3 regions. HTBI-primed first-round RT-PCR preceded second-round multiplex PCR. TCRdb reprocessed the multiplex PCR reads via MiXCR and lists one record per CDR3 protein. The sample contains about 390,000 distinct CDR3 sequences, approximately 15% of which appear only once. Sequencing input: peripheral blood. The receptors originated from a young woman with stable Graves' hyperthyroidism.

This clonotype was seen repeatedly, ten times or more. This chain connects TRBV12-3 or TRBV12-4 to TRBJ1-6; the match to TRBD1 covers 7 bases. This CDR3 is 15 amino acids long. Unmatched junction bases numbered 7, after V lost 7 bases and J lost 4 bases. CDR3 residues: CASTDRDSYNSPLHF. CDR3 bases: TGTGCCAGCACCGATAGGGACAGTTATAATTCACCCCTCCACTTT.

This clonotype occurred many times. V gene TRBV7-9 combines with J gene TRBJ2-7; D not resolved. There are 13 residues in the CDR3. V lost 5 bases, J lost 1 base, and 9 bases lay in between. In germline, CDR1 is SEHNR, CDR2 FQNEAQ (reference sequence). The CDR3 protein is CASSPGHSYEQYF. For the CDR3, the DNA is TGTGCCAGCAGCCCGGGTCATTCCTACGAGCAGTACTTC.

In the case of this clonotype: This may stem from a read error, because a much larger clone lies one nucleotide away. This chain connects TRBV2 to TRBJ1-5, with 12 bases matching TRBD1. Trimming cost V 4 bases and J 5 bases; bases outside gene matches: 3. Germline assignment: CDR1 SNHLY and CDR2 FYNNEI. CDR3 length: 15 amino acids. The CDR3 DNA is TGTGCCAGCAGTGCCGGGACAGGGGGCCATCAGCCCCAGCATTTT. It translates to CASSAGTGGHQPQHF.

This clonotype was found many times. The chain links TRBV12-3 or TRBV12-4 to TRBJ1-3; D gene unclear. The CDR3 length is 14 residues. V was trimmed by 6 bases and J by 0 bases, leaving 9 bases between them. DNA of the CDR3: TGTGCCAGCAGCGTCCTGGTCTCTGGAAACACCATATATTTT. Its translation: CASSVLVSGNTIYF.

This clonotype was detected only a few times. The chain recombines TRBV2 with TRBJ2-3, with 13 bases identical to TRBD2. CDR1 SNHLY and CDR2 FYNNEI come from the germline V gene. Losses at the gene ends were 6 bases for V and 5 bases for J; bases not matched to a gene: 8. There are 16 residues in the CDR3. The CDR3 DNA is TGTGCCAGCAGAGGCACTAGCGGGGGGGTTCAAGATACGCAGTATTTT. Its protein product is CASRGTSGGVQDTQYF.

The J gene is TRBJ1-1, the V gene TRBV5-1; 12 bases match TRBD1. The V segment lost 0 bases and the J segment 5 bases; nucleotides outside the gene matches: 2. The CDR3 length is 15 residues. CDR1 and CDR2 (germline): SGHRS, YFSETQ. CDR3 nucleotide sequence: TGCGCCAGCAGCTTGGGGGACAGGGGGCGTACTGAAGCTTTCTTT. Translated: CASSLGDRGRTEAFF.

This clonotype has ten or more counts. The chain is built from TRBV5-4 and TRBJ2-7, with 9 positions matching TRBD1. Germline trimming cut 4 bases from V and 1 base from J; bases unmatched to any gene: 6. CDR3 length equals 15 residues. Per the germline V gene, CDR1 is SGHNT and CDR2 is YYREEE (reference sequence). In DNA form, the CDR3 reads TGTGCCAGCAGCGGGACAGGGAGGATGTCCTACGAGCAGTACTTC. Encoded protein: CASSGTGRMSYEQYF.

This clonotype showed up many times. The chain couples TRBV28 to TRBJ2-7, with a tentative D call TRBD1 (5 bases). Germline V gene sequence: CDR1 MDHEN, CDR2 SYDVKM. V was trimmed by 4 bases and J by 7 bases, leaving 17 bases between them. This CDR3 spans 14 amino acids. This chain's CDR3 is CASSYPRPGWEQYF. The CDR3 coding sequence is TGTGCCAGCAGTTACCCCCGGCCAGGGTGGGAGCAGTACTTC.

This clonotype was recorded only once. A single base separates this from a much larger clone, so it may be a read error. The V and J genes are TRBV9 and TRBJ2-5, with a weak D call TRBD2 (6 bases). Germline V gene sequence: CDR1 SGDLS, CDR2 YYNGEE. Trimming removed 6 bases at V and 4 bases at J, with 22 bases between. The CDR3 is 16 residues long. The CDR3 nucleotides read TGTGCCAGCATCGAACACCAGGGACTCCCTGGAGAGACCCAGTACTTC. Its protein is CASIEHQGLPGETQYF.

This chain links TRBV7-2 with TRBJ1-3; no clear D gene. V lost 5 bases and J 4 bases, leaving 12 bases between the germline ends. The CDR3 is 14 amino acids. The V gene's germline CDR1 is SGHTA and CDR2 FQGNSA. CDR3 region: CASSPLGSGNTIYF. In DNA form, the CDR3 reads TGTGCCAGCAGCCCCCTGGGATCCGGAAACACCATATATTTT.

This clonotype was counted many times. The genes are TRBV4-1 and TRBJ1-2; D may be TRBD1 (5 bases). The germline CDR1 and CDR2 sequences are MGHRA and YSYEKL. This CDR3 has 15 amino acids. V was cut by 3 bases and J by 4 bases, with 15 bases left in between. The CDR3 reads CASSQTVGGGYGYTF. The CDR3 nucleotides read TGCGCCAGCAGCCAGACCGTTGGGGGAGGCTATGGCTACACCTTC.

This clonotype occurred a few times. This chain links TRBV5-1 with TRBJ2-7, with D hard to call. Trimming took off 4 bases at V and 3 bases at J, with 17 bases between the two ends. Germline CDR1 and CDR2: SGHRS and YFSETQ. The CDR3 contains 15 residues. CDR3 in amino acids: CASSGPSQSYYEQYF. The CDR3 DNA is TGCGCCAGCAGCGGGCCGTCACAGTCCTACTACGAGCAGTACTTC.

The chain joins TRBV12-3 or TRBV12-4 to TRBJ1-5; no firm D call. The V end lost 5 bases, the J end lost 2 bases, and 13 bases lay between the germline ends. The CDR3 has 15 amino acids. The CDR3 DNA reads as TGTGCCAGCAGTCCAAGATATGGGGGCAATCAGCCCCAGCATTTT. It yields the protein CASSPRYGGNQPQHF.

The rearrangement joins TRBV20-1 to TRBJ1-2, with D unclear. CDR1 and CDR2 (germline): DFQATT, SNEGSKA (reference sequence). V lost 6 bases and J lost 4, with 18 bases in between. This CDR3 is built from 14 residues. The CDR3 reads CSARGRLTVYGYTF. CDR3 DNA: TGCAGTGCCCGAGGACGCCTAACGGTCTATGGCTACACCTTC.

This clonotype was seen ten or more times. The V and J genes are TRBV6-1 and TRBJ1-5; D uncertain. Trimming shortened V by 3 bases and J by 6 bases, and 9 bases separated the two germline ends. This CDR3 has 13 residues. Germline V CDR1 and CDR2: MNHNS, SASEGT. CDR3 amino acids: CASSDWGTQPQHF. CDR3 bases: TGTGCCAGCAGTGATTGGGGTACTCAGCCCCAGCATTTT.

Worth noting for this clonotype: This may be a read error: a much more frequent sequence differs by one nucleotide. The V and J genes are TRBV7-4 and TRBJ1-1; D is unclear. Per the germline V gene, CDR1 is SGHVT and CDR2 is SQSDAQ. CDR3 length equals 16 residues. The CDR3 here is CVSSLPRDQLNTEAFF. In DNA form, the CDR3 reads TGTGTCAGCAGCTTACCAAGGGATCAGCTTAACACTGAAGCTTTCTTT.

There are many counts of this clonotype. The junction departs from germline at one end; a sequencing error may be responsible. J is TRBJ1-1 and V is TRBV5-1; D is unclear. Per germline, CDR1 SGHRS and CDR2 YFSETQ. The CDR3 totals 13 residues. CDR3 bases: TGTGCCAGCAGCTTAGACTTGAACACTGAAGCTTTCTTT. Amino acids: CASSLDLNTEAFF.

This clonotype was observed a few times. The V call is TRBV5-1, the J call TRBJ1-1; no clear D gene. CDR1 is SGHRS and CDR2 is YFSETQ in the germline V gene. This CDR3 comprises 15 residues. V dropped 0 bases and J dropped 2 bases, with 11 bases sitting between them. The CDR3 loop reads CASSLVGYKNTEAFF. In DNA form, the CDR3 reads TGCGCCAGCAGCTTGGTGGGTTATAAAAACACTGAAGCTTTCTTT.

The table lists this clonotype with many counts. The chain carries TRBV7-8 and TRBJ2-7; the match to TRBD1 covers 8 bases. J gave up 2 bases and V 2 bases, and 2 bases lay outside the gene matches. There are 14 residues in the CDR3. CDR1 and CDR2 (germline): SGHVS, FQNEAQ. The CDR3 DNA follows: TGTGCCAGCAGCTTAAGGGACAGGACCTACGAGCAGTACTTC. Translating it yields CASSLRDRTYEQYF. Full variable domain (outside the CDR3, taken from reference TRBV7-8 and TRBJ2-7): GAGVSQSPRYKVAKRGQDVALRCDPISGHVSLFWYQQALGQGPEFLTYFQNEAQLDKSGLPSDRFFAERPEGSVSTLKIQRTQQEDSAVYLCASSLRDRTYEQYFGPGTRLTVT.

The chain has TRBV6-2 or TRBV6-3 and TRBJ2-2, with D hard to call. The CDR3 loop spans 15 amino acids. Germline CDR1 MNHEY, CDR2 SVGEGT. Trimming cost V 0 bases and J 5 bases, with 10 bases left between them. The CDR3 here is CASSYSGLGTGELFF. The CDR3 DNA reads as TGTGCCAGCAGTTACTCGGGTTTAGGGACCGGGGAGCTGTTTTTT.

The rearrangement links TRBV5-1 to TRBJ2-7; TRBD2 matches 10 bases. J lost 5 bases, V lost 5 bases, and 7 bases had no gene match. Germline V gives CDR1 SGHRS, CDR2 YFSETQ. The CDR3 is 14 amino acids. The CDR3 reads CASSLASGGNEQYF. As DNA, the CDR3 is TGCGCCAGCAGTTTAGCTAGCGGGGGTAACGAGCAGTACTTC.

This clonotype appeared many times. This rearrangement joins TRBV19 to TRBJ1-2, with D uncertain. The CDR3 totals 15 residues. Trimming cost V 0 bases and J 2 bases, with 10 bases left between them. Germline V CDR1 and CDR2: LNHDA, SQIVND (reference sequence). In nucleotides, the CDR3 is TGTGCCAGTAGTATAGAGGGCAGTGACAACTATGGCTACACCTTC. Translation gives CASSIEGSDNYGYTF.

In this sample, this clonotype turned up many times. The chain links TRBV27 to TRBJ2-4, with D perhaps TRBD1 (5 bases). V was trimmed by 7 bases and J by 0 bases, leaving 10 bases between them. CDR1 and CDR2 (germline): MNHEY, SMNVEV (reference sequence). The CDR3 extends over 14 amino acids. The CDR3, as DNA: TGTGCCAGCAAGCAGGGCGTAGCCAAAAACATTCAGTACTTC. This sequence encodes CASKQGVAKNIQYF.

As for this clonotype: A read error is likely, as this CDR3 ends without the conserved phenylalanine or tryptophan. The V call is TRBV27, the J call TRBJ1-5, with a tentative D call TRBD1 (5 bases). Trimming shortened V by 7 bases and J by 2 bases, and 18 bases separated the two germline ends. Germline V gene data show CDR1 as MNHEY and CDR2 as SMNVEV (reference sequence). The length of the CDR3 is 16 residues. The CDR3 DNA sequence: TGTGCCAGCATCACCCGGGATAGGGGCGGCAATCAGCCCCAGCATTAT. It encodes CASITRDRGGNQPQHY.

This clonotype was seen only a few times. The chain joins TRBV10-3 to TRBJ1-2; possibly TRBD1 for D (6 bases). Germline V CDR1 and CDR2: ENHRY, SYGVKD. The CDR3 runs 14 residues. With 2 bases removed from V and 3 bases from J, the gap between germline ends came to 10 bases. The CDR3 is CAISEHRTDYGYTF. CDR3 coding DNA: TGTGCCATCAGTGAGCATCGGACAGACTATGGCTACACCTTC.

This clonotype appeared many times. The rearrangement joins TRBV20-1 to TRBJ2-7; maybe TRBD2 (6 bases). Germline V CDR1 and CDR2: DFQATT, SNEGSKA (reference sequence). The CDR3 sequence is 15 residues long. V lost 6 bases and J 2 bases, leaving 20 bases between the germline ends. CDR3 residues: CSAPRGGDDTYEQYF. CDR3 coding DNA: TGCAGTGCGCCGAGGGGCGGGGATGATACCTACGAGCAGTACTTC.

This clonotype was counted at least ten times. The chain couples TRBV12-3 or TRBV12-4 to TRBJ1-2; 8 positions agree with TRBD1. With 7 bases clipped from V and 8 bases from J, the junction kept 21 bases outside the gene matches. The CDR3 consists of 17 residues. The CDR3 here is CASNSPTDRESLSGYTF. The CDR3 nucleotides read TGTGCCAGCAACTCCCCAACGGACAGGGAATCCCTTTCGGGCTACACCTTC.

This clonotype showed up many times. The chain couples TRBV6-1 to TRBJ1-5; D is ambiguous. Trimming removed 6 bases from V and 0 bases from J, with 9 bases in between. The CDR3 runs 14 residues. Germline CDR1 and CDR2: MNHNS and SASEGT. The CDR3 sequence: CASRPQYSNQPQHF. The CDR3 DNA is TGTGCCAGCAGGCCACAGTATAGCAATCAGCCCCAGCATTTT.

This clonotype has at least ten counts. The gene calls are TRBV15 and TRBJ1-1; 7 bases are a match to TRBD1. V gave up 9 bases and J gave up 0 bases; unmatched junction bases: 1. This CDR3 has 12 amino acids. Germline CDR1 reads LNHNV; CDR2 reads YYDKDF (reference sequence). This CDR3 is CATTGMNTEAFF. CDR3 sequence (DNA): TGTGCCACGACAGGGATGAACACTGAAGCTTTCTTT.

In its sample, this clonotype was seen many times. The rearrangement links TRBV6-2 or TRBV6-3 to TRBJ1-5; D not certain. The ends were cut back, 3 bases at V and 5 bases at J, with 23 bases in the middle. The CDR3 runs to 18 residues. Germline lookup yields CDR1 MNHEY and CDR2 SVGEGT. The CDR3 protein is CASSYGVRNGRFHQPQHF. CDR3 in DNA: TGTGCCAGCAGTTATGGGGTCCGGAATGGACGGTTCCATCAGCCCCAGCATTTT.

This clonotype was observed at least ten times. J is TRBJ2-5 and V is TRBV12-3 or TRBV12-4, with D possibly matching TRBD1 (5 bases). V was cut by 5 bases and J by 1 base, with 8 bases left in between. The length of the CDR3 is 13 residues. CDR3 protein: CASSGHTQETQYF. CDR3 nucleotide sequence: TGTGCCAGCAGTGGACATACCCAAGAGACCCAGTACTTC.

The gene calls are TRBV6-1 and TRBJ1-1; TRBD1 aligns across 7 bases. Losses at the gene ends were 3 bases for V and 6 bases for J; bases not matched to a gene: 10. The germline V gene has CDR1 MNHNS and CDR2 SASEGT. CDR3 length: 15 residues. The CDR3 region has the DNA TGTGCCAGCAGTGAGGCGCCGACAGGGATGGCTGAAGCTTTCTTT. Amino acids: CASSEAPTGMAEAFF.